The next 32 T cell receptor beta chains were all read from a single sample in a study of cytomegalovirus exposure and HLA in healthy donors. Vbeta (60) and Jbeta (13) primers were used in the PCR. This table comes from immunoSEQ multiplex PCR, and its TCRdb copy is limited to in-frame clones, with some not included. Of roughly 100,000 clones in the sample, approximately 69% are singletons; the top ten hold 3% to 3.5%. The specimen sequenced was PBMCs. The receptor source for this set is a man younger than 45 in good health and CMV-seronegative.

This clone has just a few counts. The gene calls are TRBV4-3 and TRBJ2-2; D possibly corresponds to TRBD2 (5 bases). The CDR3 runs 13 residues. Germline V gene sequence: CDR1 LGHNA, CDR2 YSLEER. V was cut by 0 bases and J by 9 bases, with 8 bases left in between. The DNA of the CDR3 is TGCGCCAGCAGCCAAGATCCGGGGTGGGAGCTGTTTTTT. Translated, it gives CASSQDPGWELFF.

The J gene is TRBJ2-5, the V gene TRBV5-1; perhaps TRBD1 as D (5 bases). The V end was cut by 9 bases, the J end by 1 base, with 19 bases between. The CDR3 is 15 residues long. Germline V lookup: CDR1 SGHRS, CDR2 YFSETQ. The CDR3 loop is CATNTGSGPQETQYF. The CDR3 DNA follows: TGCGCCACGAACACAGGTTCTGGGCCCCAAGAGACCCAGTACTTC.

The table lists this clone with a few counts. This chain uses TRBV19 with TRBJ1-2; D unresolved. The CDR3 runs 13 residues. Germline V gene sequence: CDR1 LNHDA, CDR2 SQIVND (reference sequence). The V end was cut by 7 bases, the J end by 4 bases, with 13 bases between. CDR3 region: CASMAGYSYGYTF. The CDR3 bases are TGTGCCAGTATGGCAGGATACAGCTATGGCTACACCTTC.

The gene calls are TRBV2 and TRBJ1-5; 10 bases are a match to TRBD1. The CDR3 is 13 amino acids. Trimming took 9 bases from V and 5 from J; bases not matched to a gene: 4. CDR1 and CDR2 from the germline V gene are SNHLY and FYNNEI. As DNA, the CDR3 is TGTGCCAGTTCCGGGACAGGGGATCAGCCCCAGCATTTT. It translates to CASSGTGDQPQHF.

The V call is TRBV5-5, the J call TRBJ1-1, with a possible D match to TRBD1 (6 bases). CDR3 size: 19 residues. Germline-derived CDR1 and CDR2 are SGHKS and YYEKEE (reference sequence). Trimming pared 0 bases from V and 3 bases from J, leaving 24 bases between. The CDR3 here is CASSLVTGRGVSEDTEAFF. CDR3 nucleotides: TGTGCCAGCAGCTTGGTTACAGGGAGGGGCGTGAGTGAGGACACTGAAGCTTTCTTT.

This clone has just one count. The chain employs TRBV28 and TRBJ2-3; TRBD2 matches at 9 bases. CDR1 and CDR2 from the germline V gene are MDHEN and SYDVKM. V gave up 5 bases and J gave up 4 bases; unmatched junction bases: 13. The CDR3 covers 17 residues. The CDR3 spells CASSDFSGREGADTQYF. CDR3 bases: TGTGCCAGCAGTGACTTTAGCGGGAGAGAAGGAGCAGATACGCAGTATTTT.

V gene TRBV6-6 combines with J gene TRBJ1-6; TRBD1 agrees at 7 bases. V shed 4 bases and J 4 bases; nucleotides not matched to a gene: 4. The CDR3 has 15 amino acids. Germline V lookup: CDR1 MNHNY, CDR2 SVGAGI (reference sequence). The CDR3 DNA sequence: TGTGCCAGCAGTTCCTGGACAGGATATAATTCACCCCTCCACTTT. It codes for CASSSWTGYNSPLHF.

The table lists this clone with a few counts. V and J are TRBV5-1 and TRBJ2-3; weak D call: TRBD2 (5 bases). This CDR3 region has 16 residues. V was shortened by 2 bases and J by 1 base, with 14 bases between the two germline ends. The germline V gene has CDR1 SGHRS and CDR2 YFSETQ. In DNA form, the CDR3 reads TGCGCCAGCAGCTTCGGGGTCCTAGGAGGCACAGATACGCAGTATTTT. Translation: CASSFGVLGGTDTQYF.

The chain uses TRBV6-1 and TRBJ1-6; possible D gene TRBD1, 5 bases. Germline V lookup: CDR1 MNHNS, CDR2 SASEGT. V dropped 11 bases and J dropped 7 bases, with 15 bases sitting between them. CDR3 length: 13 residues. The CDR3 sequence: CAGGTNGNSPLHF. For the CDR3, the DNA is TGTGCCGGGGGGACCAACGGCAATTCACCCCTCCACTTT.

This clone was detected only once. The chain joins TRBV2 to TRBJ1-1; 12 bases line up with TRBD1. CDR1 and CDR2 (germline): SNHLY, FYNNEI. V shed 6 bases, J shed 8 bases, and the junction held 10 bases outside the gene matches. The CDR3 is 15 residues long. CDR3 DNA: TGTGCCAGCAGCGCGGGACAGGGGGCGAGCTCGGAAGCTTTCTTT. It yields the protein CASSAGQGASSEAFF.

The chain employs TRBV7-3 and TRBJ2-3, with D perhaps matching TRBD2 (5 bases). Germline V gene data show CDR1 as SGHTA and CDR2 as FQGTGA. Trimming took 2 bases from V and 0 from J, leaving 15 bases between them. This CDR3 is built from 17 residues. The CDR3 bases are TGTGCCAGCAGCTTAGCGAGAGGCGGGTCAAGCACAGATACGCAGTATTTT. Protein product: CASSLARGGSSTDTQYF.

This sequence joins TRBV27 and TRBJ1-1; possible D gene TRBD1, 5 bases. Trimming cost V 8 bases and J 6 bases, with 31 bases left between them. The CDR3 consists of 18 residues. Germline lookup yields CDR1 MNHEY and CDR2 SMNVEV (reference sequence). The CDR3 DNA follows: TGTGCCAGCTGGCCCGGGGGACGGATTCTTACCAAGGGCCCTGAAGCTTTCTTT. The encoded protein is CASWPGGRILTKGPEAFF.

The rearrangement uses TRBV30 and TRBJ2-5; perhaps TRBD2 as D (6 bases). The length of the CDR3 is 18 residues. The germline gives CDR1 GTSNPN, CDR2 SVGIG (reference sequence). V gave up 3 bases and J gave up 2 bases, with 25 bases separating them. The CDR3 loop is CAWRGLGGKRLGQETQYF. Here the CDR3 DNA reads TGTGCCTGGAGGGGACTGGGCGGGAAAAGATTGGGGCAAGAGACCCAGTACTTC.

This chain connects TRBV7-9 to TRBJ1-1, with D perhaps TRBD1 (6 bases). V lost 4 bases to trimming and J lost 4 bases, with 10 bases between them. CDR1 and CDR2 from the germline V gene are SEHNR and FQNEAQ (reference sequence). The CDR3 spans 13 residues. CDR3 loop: CASSSSGVTEAFF. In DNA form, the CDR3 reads TGTGCCAGCAGCTCGTCAGGGGTCACTGAAGCTTTCTTT.

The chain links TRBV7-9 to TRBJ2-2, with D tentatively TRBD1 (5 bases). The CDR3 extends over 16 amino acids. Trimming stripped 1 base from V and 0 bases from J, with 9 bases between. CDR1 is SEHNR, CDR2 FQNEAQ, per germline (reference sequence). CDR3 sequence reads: CASSLGGGTNTGELFF. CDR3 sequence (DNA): TGTGCCAGCAGCTTAGGGGGCGGAACGAACACCGGGGAGCTGTTTTTT.

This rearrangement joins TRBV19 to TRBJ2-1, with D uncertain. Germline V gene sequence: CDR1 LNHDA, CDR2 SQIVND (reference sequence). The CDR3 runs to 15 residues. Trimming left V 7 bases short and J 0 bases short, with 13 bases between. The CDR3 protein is CASNRGWSSYNEQFF. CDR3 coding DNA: TGTGCCAGTAACCGTGGGTGGAGCTCCTACAATGAGCAGTTCTTC.

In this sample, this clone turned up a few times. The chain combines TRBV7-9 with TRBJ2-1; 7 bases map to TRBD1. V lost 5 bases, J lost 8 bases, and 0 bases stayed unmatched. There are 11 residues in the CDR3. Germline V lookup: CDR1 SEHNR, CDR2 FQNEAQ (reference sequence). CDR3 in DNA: TGTGCCAGCAGCACAGGGGATGAGCAGTTCTTC. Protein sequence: CASSTGDEQFF.

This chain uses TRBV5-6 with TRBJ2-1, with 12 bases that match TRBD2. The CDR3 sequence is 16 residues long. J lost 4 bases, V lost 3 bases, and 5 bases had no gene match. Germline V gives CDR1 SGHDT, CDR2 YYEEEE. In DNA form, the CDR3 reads TGTGCCAGCAGCTGGGAACTAGCGGGAGGTTACAATGAGCAGTTCTTC. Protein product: CASSWELAGGYNEQFF.

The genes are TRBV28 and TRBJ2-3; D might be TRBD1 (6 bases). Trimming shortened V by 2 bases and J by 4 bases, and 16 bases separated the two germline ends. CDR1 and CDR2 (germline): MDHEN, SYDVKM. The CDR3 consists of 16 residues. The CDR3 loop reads CASSLRVGRGPDTQYF. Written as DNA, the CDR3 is TGTGCCAGCAGTTTACGCGTCGGCAGGGGCCCAGATACGCAGTATTTT.

CDR3 in amino acids: CASSHYTGTEQYF. CDR3 coding DNA: TGTGCCAGCAGCCATTATACAGGGACCGAGCAGTACTTC. The chain recombines TRBV7-9 with TRBJ2-7; TRBD1 is a possible D gene (6 bases). The germline V and J ends were trimmed by 5 bases and 6 bases, with 14 bases remaining between them. The germline V gene has CDR1 SEHNR and CDR2 FQNEAQ (reference sequence). The CDR3 is 13 amino acids.

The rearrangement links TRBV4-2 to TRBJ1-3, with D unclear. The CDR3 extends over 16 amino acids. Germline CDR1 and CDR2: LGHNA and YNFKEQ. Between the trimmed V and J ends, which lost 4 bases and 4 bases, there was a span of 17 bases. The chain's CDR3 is CASSRVDPTQGNTIYF. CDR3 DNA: TGTGCCAGCAGCCGAGTAGATCCTACCCAAGGAAACACCATATATTTT.

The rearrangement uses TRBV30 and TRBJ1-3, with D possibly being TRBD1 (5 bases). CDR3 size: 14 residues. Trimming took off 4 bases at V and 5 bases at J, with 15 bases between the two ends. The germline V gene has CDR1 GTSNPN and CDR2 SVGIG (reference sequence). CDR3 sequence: CAWKYRGYRNTIYF. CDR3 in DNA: TGTGCCTGGAAGTATCGGGGGTATCGAAACACCATATATTTT.

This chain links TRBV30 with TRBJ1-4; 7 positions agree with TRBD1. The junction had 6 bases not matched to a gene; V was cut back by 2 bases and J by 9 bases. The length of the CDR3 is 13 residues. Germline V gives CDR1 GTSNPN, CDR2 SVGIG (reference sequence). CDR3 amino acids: CAWSPGGGQKLFF. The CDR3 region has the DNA TGTGCCTGGAGTCCCGGAGGGGGCCAAAAACTGTTTTTT.

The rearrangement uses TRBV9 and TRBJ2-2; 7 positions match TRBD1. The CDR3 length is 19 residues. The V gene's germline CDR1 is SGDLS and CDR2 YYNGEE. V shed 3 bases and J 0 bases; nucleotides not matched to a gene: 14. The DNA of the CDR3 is TGTGCCAGCAGCGCGACCGCCTCCCACAGGGGCTCGAACACCGGGGAGCTGTTTTTT. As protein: CASSATASHRGSNTGELFF. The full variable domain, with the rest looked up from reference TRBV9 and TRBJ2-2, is DSGVTQTPKHLITATGQRVTLRCSPRSGDLSVYWYQQSLDQGLQFLIQYYNGEERAKGNILERFSAQQFPDLHSELNLSSLELGDSALYFCASSATASHRGSNTGELFFGEGSRLTVL.

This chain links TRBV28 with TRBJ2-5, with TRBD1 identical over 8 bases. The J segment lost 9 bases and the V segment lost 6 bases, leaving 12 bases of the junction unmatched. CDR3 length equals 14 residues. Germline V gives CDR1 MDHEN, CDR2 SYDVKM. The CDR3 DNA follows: TGTGCCAGCAGACGGACAGGGTCAAGTCTGGCCCAGTACTTC. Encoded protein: CASRRTGSSLAQYF.

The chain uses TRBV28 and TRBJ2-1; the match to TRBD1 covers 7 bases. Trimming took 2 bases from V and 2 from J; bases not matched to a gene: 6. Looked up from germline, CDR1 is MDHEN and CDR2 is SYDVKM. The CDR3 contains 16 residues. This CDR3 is CASSLLGTATYNEQFF. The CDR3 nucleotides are TGTGCCAGCAGTTTACTGGGGACAGCTACCTACAATGAGCAGTTCTTC. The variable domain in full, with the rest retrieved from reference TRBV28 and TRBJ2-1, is DVKVTQSSRYLVKRTGEKVFLECVQDMDHENMFWYRQDPGLGLRLIYFSYDVKMKEKGDIPEGYSVSREKKERFSLILESASTNQTSMYLCASSLLGTATYNEQFFGPGTRLTVL.

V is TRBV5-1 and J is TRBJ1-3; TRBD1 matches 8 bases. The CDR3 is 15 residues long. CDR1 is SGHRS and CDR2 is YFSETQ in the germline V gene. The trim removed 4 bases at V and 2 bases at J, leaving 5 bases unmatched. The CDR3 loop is CASSPVGQAGNTIYF. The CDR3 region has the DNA TGCGCCAGCAGCCCGGTGGGACAGGCTGGAAACACCATATATTTT.

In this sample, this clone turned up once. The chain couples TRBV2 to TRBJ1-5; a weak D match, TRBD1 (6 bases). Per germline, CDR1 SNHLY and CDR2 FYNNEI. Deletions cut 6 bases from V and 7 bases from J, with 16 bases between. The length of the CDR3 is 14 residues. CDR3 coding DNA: TGTGCCAGCAGACAGGGAAGAAATGGACAGCCCCAGCATTTT. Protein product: CASRQGRNGQPQHF.

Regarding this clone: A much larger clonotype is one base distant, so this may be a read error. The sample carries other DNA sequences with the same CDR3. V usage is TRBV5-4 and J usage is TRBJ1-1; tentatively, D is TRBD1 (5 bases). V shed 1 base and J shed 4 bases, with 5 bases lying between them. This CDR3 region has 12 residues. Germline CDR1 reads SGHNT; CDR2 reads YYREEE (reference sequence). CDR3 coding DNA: TGTGCCAGCAGCTTGAGGGGCACTGAAGCTTTCTTT. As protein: CASSLRGTEAFF. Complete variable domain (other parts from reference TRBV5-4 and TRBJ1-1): ETGVTQSPTHLIKTRGQQVTLRCSSQSGHNTVSWYQQALGQGPQFIFQYYREEENGRGNFPPRFSGLQFPNYSSELNVNALELDDSALYLCASSLRGTEAFFGQGTRLTVV.

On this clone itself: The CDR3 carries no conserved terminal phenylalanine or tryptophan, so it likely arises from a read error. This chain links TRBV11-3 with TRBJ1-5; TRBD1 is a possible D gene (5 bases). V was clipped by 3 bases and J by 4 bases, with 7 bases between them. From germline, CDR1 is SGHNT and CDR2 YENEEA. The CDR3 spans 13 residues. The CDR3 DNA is TGTGCCAGCAGCTTCAACAGGAATCAGCCCCAGCATCTT. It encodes CASSFNRNQPQHL.

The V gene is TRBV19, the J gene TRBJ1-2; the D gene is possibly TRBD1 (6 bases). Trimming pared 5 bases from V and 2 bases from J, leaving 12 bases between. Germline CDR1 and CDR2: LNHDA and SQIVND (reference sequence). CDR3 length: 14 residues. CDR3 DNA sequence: TGTGCCAGTAGTCCCAGGGGAAGGAACTATGGCTACACCTTC. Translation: CASSPRGRNYGYTF.

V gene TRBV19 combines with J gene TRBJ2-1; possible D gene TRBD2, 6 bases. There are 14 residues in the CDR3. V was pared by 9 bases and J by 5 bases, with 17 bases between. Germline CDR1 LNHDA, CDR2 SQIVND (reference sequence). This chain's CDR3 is CASLGLDAHNEQFF. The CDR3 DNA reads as TGTGCCAGCCTGGGACTGGACGCCCACAATGAGCAGTTCTTC.